A single sample is the source of the 20 T cell receptor beta chains below, sequenced in a study of T cell repertoires in cytomegalovirus infection. TCRdb recomputed calls from the reads with MiXCR, one row per CDR3 protein. The table lists 450,000 to 600,000 distinct CDR3 sequences, 11% of them singletons, with roughly 10% in the top ten. The sequenced material came from PBMCs. Receptors were obtained from a human donor in good health (CMV status not recorded). Some clones in this sample may be carry-over from other donors' samples.

This clonotype came up many times. The V and J genes are TRBV5-1 and TRBJ2-5; possibly TRBD2 for D (7 bases). Trimming cost V 3 bases and J 4 bases, with 13 bases left between them. This CDR3 spans 14 amino acids. CDR1 is SGHRS and CDR2 is YFSETQ in the germline V gene. The CDR3 is CASSWSGGRETQYF. CDR3 nucleotide sequence: TGCGCCAGCAGCTGGTCCGGGGGGCGAGAGACCCAGTACTTC.

At least ten counts were recorded for this clonotype. This chain joins TRBV25-1 and TRBJ1-2; perhaps TRBD1 as D (5 bases). Germline V CDR1 and CDR2: MGHDK, SYGVNS. The CDR3 loop spans 13 amino acids. Deletions cut 4 bases from V and 2 bases from J, with 8 bases between. The CDR3 nucleotides read TGTGCCAGCAGTGCGTCAGGGAACTATGGCTACACCTTC. Protein product: CASSASGNYGYTF.

This clonotype was counted ten times or more. This chain links TRBV20-1 with TRBJ2-7; 9 nucleotides match TRBD2. V shed 6 bases, J shed 3 bases, and the junction held 15 bases outside the gene matches. The CDR3 covers 16 residues. Germline lookup yields CDR1 DFQATT and CDR2 SNEGSKA (reference sequence). For the CDR3, the DNA is TGCAGTGCCTCTCTACTTGGCCTAGCGGGGAACTACGAGCAGTACTTC. Translation gives CSASLLGLAGNYEQYF.

This clonotype showed up many times. V is TRBV4-1 and J is TRBJ2-1; 11 nucleotides match TRBD2. The CDR3 is 17 residues long. Trimming cost V 2 bases and J 2 bases; bases outside gene matches: 5. Germline V gene data show CDR1 as MGHRA and CDR2 as YSYEKL. CDR3 sequence reads: CASSQIISGGAYNEQFF. CDR3 in DNA: TGCGCCAGCAGCCAAATAATTAGCGGGGGGGCCTACAATGAGCAGTTCTTC.

The V call is TRBV6-2 or TRBV6-3, the J call TRBJ1-1, with D perhaps matching TRBD1 (6 bases). CDR3 length equals 13 residues. The V and J ends lost 7 bases and 4 bases respectively, with 13 bases between them. Germline assignment: CDR1 MNHEY and CDR2 SVGEGT. The CDR3 reads CASNNRARTEAFF. The CDR3 nucleotides read TGTGCCAGCAATAACAGGGCCCGCACTGAAGCTTTCTTT.

The CDR3 DNA sequence: TGTGCCAGCAGTTCATCCTCGAGGGGTTTGAACACCGGGGAGCTGTTTTTT. It codes for CASSSSSRGLNTGELFF. The chain links TRBV7-9 to TRBJ2-2; the D call may be TRBD1 or TRBD2 (5 bases each). Trimming took 6 bases from V and 1 from J, leaving 18 bases between them. CDR3 length: 17 residues. Germline values: CDR1 SEHNR, CDR2 FQNEAQ (reference sequence). Variable domain in full (rest from reference TRBV7-9 and TRBJ2-2): DTGVSQNPRHKITKRGQNVTFRCDPISEHNRLYWYRQTLGQGPEFLTYFQNEAQLEKSRLLSDRFSAERPKGSFSTLEIQRTEQGDSAMYLCASSSSSRGLNTGELFFGEGSRLTVL.

This clonotype was observed a handful of times. V and J are TRBV10-3 and TRBJ2-5; a possible D gene is TRBD2 (5 bases). The V end lost 0 bases, the J end lost 5 bases, and 19 bases lay between the germline ends. The CDR3 runs 17 residues. CDR1 and CDR2 from the germline V gene are ENHRY and SYGVKD. Here the CDR3 DNA reads TGTGCCATCAGTGAGTCGACGGGGAGAACATCACGGGAGACCCAGTACTTC. Its protein product is CAISESTGRTSRETQYF.

This clonotype was counted ten times or more. This chain connects TRBV9 to TRBJ2-3; D possibly corresponds to TRBD2 (5 bases). The germline CDR1 and CDR2 sequences are SGDLS and YYNGEE. This CDR3 comprises 17 residues. The germline V and J ends were trimmed by 3 bases and 2 bases, with 19 bases remaining between them. The CDR3 spells CASSAPEERRYTDTQYF. CDR3 DNA: TGTGCCAGCAGCGCCCCGGAGGAGCGGAGATACACAGATACGCAGTATTTT.

The chain joins TRBV6-1 to TRBJ2-1, with D tentatively TRBD1 (5 bases). The CDR3 contains 13 residues. Germline V CDR1 and CDR2: MNHNS, SASEGT. V shed 3 bases and J shed 5 bases, with 8 bases lying between them. CDR3 nucleotides: TGTGCCAGCAGTGACTTCAGGGACAATGAGCAGTTCTTC. It translates to CASSDFRDNEQFF.

Ten or more counts support this clonotype. The J gene is TRBJ2-1, the V gene TRBV10-3, with 7 bases aligning to TRBD2. The CDR3 runs to 15 residues. The J segment lost 6 bases and the V segment lost 3 bases, leaving 8 bases of the junction unmatched. CDR1 and CDR2 from the germline V gene are ENHRY and SYGVKD. The CDR3 sequence is CAISDPRELANEQFF. The CDR3 nucleotides read TGTGCCATCAGTGACCCGCGGGAGCTGGCCAATGAGCAGTTCTTC.

This clonotype was seen many times. The rearrangement links TRBV12-3 or TRBV12-4 to TRBJ1-1; D is possibly TRBD1 (5 bases). Trimming took off 5 bases at V and 4 bases at J, with 17 bases between the two ends. The CDR3 covers 15 residues. Written as DNA, the CDR3 is TGTGCCAGCAGTCTTACCGGGGGAGGGACCACTGAAGCTTTCTTT. Translation: CASSLTGGGTTEAFF.

The rearrangement uses TRBV20-1 and TRBJ1-5; D is unresolved. This CDR3 has 13 residues. Between the trimmed V and J ends, which lost 0 bases and 0 bases, there was a span of 3 bases. Germline CDR1 is DFQATT and CDR2 is SNEGSKA (reference sequence). DNA of the CDR3: TGCAGTGCTAGAGACGGTAGCAATCAGCCCCAGCATTTT. This sequence encodes CSARDGSNQPQHF.

The table lists this clonotype with many counts. V usage is TRBV19 and J usage is TRBJ2-1; D perhaps matches TRBD1 (6 bases). The V end lost 6 bases, the J end lost 7 bases, and 16 bases lay between the germline ends. The germline V gene has CDR1 LNHDA and CDR2 SQIVND (reference sequence). The length of the CDR3 is 14 residues. The CDR3 is CASSKSDSLNEQFF. In DNA form, the CDR3 reads TGTGCCAGTAGCAAATCGGACAGCCTTAATGAGCAGTTCTTC.

This clonotype showed up many times. The chain has TRBV12-3 or TRBV12-4 and TRBJ2-1; TRBD2 matches at 8 bases. J gave up 9 bases and V 4 bases, and 5 bases lay outside the gene matches. The CDR3 is made up of 13 amino acids. CDR3 bases: TGTGCCAGCAGTTCAGGCGGACTAGCTGAGCAGTTCTTC. Translated, it gives CASSSGGLAEQFF.

This clonotype was picked up many times. The chain is built from TRBV28 and TRBJ1-3, with 7 nucleotides matching TRBD1. V was pared by 4 bases and J by 2 bases, with 5 bases of the junction left unmatched. The CDR3 contains 15 residues. Germline loops: CDR1 MDHEN, CDR2 SYDVKM. CDR3 sequence (DNA): TGTGCCAGCAGTTCCCCCAGGGGGGCTGGAAACACCATATATTTT. It encodes CASSSPRGAGNTIYF.

This clonotype came up once. A much more abundant neighbour one base away suggests this may be a read error. The chain uses TRBV6-5 and TRBJ1-6, with TRBD1 as a possible D gene (6 bases). Germline CDR1 MNHEY, CDR2 SVGAGI. The CDR3 loop spans 16 amino acids. The CDR3 loop is CASFTPGDGDNSPFHF. In DNA, the CDR3 is TGTGCCAGCTTCACCCCAGGGGATGGGGATAATTCACCCTTCCACTTT.

This clonotype showed up many times. The chain combines TRBV7-9 with TRBJ2-1; 14 bases align to TRBD2. The CDR3 has 21 residues. Germline V gene lookup returns CDR1 SEHNR and CDR2 FQNEAQ (reference sequence). Trimming removed 5 bases from V and 7 bases from J; junction bases left unmatched: 22. CDR3 amino acids: CASSLWAHAGTSGSVGNEQFF. CDR3 coding DNA: TGTGCCAGCAGCCTGTGGGCTCACGCCGGGACTAGCGGGAGTGTTGGAAATGAGCAGTTCTTC.

This clonotype was found a few times. V and J are TRBV5-1 and TRBJ1-2; weak D call: TRBD1 (6 bases). Trimming left V 0 bases short and J 3 bases short, with 9 bases between. Germline lookup yields CDR1 SGHRS and CDR2 YFSETQ. The CDR3 covers 14 residues. The CDR3 DNA reads TGCGCCAGCAGCTTGGTGCCAGGGGACTATGGCTACACCTTC. Protein sequence: CASSLVPGDYGYTF. The variable domain in full, completed from reference TRBV5-1 and TRBJ1-2, reads KAGVTQTPRYLIKTRGQQVTLSCSPISGHRSVSWYQQTPGQGLQFLFEYFSETQRNKGNFPGRFSGRQFSNSRSEMNVSTLELGDSALYLCASSLVPGDYGYTFGSGTRLTVV.

The table lists this clonotype with many counts. Written as DNA, the CDR3 is TGTGCCATTTCCGGGACAGGCGCCTTTAACGAGCAGTACTTC. Translating it yields CAISGTGAFNEQYF. The V call is TRBV28, the J call TRBJ2-7; 8 nucleotides line up with TRBD1. CDR3 length: 14 residues. The junction had 13 bases not matched to a gene; V was cut back by 10 bases and J by 5 bases. The V gene's germline CDR1 is MDHEN and CDR2 SYDVKM.

This clonotype has ten or more counts. V and J are TRBV2 and TRBJ1-5; D is uncertain. V lost 6 bases to trimming and J lost 15 bases, with 15 bases between them. CDR3 length equals 11 residues. The germline V gene has CDR1 SNHLY and CDR2 FYNNEI. The CDR3 bases are TGTGCCAGCAGATGGGCCGGGGATTTGCATTTT. Its translation is CASRWAGDLHF.